These 15 T cell receptor beta chains share one sample of origin, sequenced in a study of cytomegalovirus exposure and HLA in healthy donors. The assay was immunoSEQ multiplex PCR, and TCRdb's table has in-frame clones only and misses some. The sample comprises under 200,000 clones, about 90% of which are singletons, and 3% rests with the top ten. Sequencing used PBMCs. The receptors stem from a young woman in good health and CMV-seropositive.

The V and J genes are TRBV5-1 and TRBJ1-1; weak D call: TRBD1 (6 bases). The CDR3 runs 13 residues. Germline V gives CDR1 SGHRS, CDR2 YFSETQ. Trimming shortened V by 1 base and J by 7 bases, and 11 bases separated the two germline ends. CDR3 nucleotides: TGCGCCAGCAGCTTGCAGGGGTTTAGTGAAGCTTTCTTT. Its protein product is CASSLQGFSEAFF.

The V call is TRBV6-5, the J call TRBJ2-7; 7 nucleotides line up with TRBD1. J gave up 6 bases and V 4 bases, and 9 bases lay outside the gene matches. CDR1 is MNHEY and CDR2 is SVGAGI in the germline V gene. The CDR3 contains 14 residues. CDR3 sequence reads: CASSSTGSGFEQYF. In DNA, the CDR3 is TGTGCCAGCAGTTCGACAGGGAGTGGATTCGAGCAGTACTTC.

This chain connects TRBV27 to TRBJ2-5; 11 nucleotides line up with TRBD2. The CDR3 has 13 residues. The trim removed 10 bases at V and 5 bases at J, leaving 6 bases unmatched. Per germline, CDR1 MNHEY and CDR2 SMNVEV (reference sequence). CDR3: CATVGTSGETQYF. CDR3 bases: TGTGCCACCGTAGGGACTAGCGGCGAGACCCAGTACTTC.

This chain links TRBV6-4 with TRBJ2-2; maybe TRBD1 (6 bases). V was cut by 6 bases and J by 2 bases, with 13 bases left in between. Looked up from germline, CDR1 is MRHNA and CDR2 is SNTAGT. This CDR3 spans 15 amino acids. Here the CDR3 DNA reads TGTGCCAGCAGCACAGGGACGTCCAACACCGGGGAGCTGTTTTTT. Protein sequence: CASSTGTSNTGELFF.

With respect to this clone: At one end, the junction sequence differs from germline, possibly due to a read error. The chain links TRBV30 to TRBJ2-1, with TRBD2 matching over 8 bases. The CDR3 runs to 13 residues. Germline V gene sequence: CDR1 GTSNPN, CDR2 SVGIG (reference sequence). The CDR3 DNA sequence: TGTGCCCGGAGCGGGAGCTCCTACAATGAGCAGTTCTTC. Its protein product is CARSGSSYNEQFF.

The chain recombines TRBV27 with TRBJ1-6, with D possibly being TRBD1 (5 bases). The CDR3 loop spans 16 amino acids. Trimming took 6 bases from V and 0 from J, leaving 12 bases between them. Germline V gene lookup returns CDR1 MNHEY and CDR2 SMNVEV (reference sequence). The CDR3 loop is CASSYDRSSYNSPLHF. The CDR3 DNA follows: TGTGCCAGCAGCTACGACAGAAGCTCCTATAATTCACCCCTCCACTTT.

The chain couples TRBV28 to TRBJ1-2, with TRBD1 identical over 9 bases. CDR3 size: 16 residues. CDR1 is MDHEN and CDR2 is SYDVKM in the germline V gene. Losses at the gene ends were 6 bases for V and 3 bases for J; bases not matched to a gene: 11. The CDR3 loop reads CASSRTGTGYYYGYTF. CDR3 coding DNA: TGTGCCAGCAGCCGAACCGGGACAGGGTATTACTATGGCTACACCTTC.

Only a few counts were recorded for this clone. The V call is TRBV6-5, the J call TRBJ1-2; D is possibly TRBD1 (6 bases). This CDR3 spans 14 amino acids. Germline lookup yields CDR1 MNHEY and CDR2 SVGAGI. V gave up 0 bases and J gave up 4 bases, with 9 bases separating them. CDR3 residues: CASSYSTGIYGYTF. The CDR3 nucleotides are TGTGCCAGCAGTTACTCCACAGGGATCTATGGCTACACCTTC.

The chain uses TRBV28 and TRBJ2-5, with D possibly being TRBD2 (6 bases). The germline V gene encodes CDR1 MDHEN and CDR2 SYDVKM. Between the trimmed V and J ends, which lost 3 bases and 4 bases, there was a span of 12 bases. This CDR3 has 14 amino acids. CDR3 residues: CASSLTRRGETQYF. CDR3 DNA: TGTGCCAGCAGTTTGACGAGGCGGGGAGAGACCCAGTACTTC.

The V and J genes are TRBV6-6 and TRBJ1-1; D is perhaps TRBD1 (5 bases). The CDR3 has 16 amino acids. Trimming stripped 0 bases from V and 1 base from J, with 12 bases between. The germline V gene encodes CDR1 MNHNY and CDR2 SVGAGI (reference sequence). CDR3 DNA: TGTGCCAGCAGTTACTCTGGGGGGACCACGAACACTGAAGCTTTCTTT. Translation gives CASSYSGGTTNTEAFF.

This clone has a single count. The V call is TRBV14, the J call TRBJ2-3, with D hard to call. V was cut by 0 bases and J by 4 bases, with 5 bases left in between. The CDR3 runs 13 residues. The germline CDR1 and CDR2 sequences are SGHDN and FVKESK. The CDR3 protein is CASSQDLPDTQYF. CDR3 sequence (DNA): TGTGCCAGCAGCCAAGATCTTCCAGATACGCAGTATTTT.

The chain carries TRBV11-2 and TRBJ1-2; TRBD1 matches at 9 bases. There are 13 residues in the CDR3. J was trimmed by 11 bases and V by 1 base; bases with no gene match: 5. CDR1 and CDR2 (germline): SGHAT, FQNNGV. The CDR3 reads CASSLAPGQGYTF. In DNA, the CDR3 is TGTGCCAGCAGCTTAGCCCCCGGACAGGGGTACACCTTC.

V is TRBV4-2 and J is TRBJ1-3, with D possibly TRBD1 on 5 matching bases. Looked up from germline, CDR1 is LGHNA and CDR2 is YNFKEQ. The CDR3 is 16 amino acids. Trimming left V 1 base short and J 0 bases short, with 10 bases between. CDR3 residues: CASSQGRGVSGNTIYF. The CDR3 nucleotides read TGTGCCAGCAGCCAAGGGCGGGGGGTCTCTGGAAACACCATATATTTT.

The V and J genes are TRBV7-6 and TRBJ2-1, with 15 bases that match TRBD2. V dropped 5 bases and J dropped 7; count of bases not matched to a gene: 6. Germline loops: CDR1 SGHVS, CDR2 FNYEAQ. This CDR3 spans 16 amino acids. As DNA, the CDR3 is TGTGCCAGCAGCCCGCGGACTAGCGGGGGGGTAAATGAGCAGTTCTTC. Protein sequence: CASSPRTSGGVNEQFF.

This rearrangement joins TRBV5-1 to TRBJ1-2; D remains ambiguous. CDR1 is SGHRS, CDR2 YFSETQ, per germline. CDR3 length equals 16 residues. The V end was cut by 2 bases, the J end by 2 bases, with 16 bases between. The chain's CDR3 is CASSFAQIRGNYGYTF. As DNA, the CDR3 is TGCGCCAGCAGCTTTGCCCAGATAAGAGGAAACTATGGCTACACCTTC.